The 7 T cell receptor beta chains below were found in one sample sequenced in a study of T cells in Graves' hyperthyroidism and ophthalmopathy. Template material for amplifying TCR beta CDR3 regions consisted of RNA transcripts. In the first-round RT-PCR of the TCR CDR3, the HTBI primer set was used. One entry per CDR3 protein results from TCRdb running MiXCR on the multiplex PCR reads. The sample records about 360,000 distinct CDR3 sequences, about a fifth being singletons. Sequencing was carried out using blood. Receptors originate from a young woman with Graves' hyperthyroidism.

This clonotype was observed a few times. The chain is built from TRBV3-1 and TRBJ1-2; TRBD1 matches at 7 bases. The ends lost 6 bases at V and 3 bases at J; junction bases unmatched: 13. The CDR3 spans 16 residues. Germline CDR1 and CDR2: LGHDT and YNNKEL (reference sequence). This CDR3 reads CASRQQARGRDYGYTF. CDR3 DNA sequence: TGTGCCAGCAGACAACAAGCAAGGGGGCGCGACTATGGCTACACCTTC.

This clonotype was seen ten or more times. The chain uses TRBV6-4 and TRBJ2-7, with D perhaps matching TRBD1 (5 bases). This CDR3 region has 13 residues. Trimming pared 2 bases from V and 2 bases from J, leaving 7 bases between. The germline CDR1 and CDR2 sequences are MRHNA and SNTAGT. The chain's CDR3 is CASSDDSTYEQYF. In nucleotides, the CDR3 is TGTGCCAGCAGTGACGACAGCACCTACGAGCAGTACTTC.

CDR3 coding DNA: TGTGCCAGCTCACCTCCGGGGGGCGAGCAGTACTTC. Its translation: CASSPPGGEQYF. J is TRBJ2-7 and V is TRBV18; 7 nucleotides match TRBD2. From germline, CDR1 is KGHSH and CDR2 LQKENI. V trimming: 3 bases; J trimming: 6 bases; junction bases outside the gene matches: 2. The CDR3 is made up of 12 amino acids.

This clonotype was seen ten or more times. The chain uses TRBV4-1 and TRBJ2-7; 11 bases fit TRBD1. This CDR3 comprises 15 residues. CDR1 MGHRA and CDR2 YSYEKL come from the germline V gene. Losses at the gene ends were 1 base for V and 5 bases for J; bases not matched to a gene: 4. The CDR3 DNA reads as TGCGCCAGCAGCCAAGTGCTGGGACAGGGGGACGAGCAGTACTTC. This sequence encodes CASSQVLGQGDEQYF.

Many counts were recorded for this clonotype. The CDR3 DNA sequence: TGTGCTAGTGCCTTCAGTGGGGCAATGGAGACCCAGTACTTC. Protein sequence: CASAFSGAMETQYF. The rearrangement links TRBV12-5 to TRBJ2-5; TRBD1 might be the D (5 bases). The CDR3 is 14 amino acids. Germline loops: CDR1 LGHNT, CDR2 FRNRAP. Trimming removed 7 bases at V and 5 bases at J, with 17 bases between.

This clonotype has a count of ten or more. V is TRBV12-3 or TRBV12-4 and J is TRBJ1-2; 10 nucleotides align to TRBD1. The CDR3 is made up of 15 amino acids. V was pared by 3 bases and J by 3 bases, with 4 bases of the junction left unmatched. As DNA, the CDR3 is TGTGCCAGCAGTTTGGGACAGGGGTGGGACTATGGCTACACCTTC. It is translated as CASSLGQGWDYGYTF.

V and J are TRBV6-2 or TRBV6-3 and TRBJ1-5, with 9 bases that match TRBD1. Germline V CDR1 and CDR2: MNHEY, SVGEGT. Trimming cost V 4 bases and J 3 bases; bases outside gene matches: 4. This CDR3 is built from 15 residues. The CDR3 sequence is CASSSWTGANQPQHF. The CDR3 DNA sequence: TGTGCCAGCAGTTCCTGGACAGGGGCCAATCAGCCCCAGCATTTT.